The 23 T cell receptor beta chains presented below share a single source sample, sequenced in a study of blood T cell repertoires in COVID-19. This table comes from immunoSEQ multiplex PCR, and its TCRdb copy is limited to in-frame clones, with some not included. The sample records fewer than 350,000 clones, about four fifths being singletons. The source material was peripheral blood. The receptors here all came from a woman aged 60-70 years with active or convalescent COVID-19.

The sample holds one count of this clone. V is TRBV9 and J is TRBJ2-2, with D possibly matching TRBD1 (5 bases). Germline V CDR1 and CDR2: SGDLS, YYNGEE. CDR3 length equals 17 residues. V lost 0 bases and J 3 bases, leaving 15 bases between the germline ends. The CDR3 DNA reads TGTGCCAGCAGCGTAGGTAGACAGATCCCCCACACCGGGGAGCTGTTTTTT. This translates into CASSVGRQIPHTGELFF.

The V call is TRBV5-4, the J call TRBJ1-1; D unclear. With 4 bases removed from V and 5 bases from J, the gap between germline ends came to 21 bases. There are 16 residues in the CDR3. CDR1 and CDR2 (germline): SGHNT, YYREEE (reference sequence). CDR3 region: CASSKADRGGPTEAFF. The CDR3 coding sequence is TGTGCCAGCAGCAAGGCTGACCGGGGAGGCCCGACTGAAGCTTTCTTT.

The J gene is TRBJ2-3, the V gene TRBV5-5; 8 bases are shared with TRBD1. The CDR3 loop spans 14 amino acids. Germline loops: CDR1 SGHKS, CDR2 YYEKEE (reference sequence). V shed 3 bases, J shed 4 bases, and the junction held 4 bases outside the gene matches. CDR3 loop: CASSSDRGSDTQYF. The CDR3 DNA reads TGTGCCAGCAGCTCAGACAGGGGATCAGATACGCAGTATTTT.

The chain links TRBV28 to TRBJ1-2; a possible D gene is TRBD1 (6 bases). V was pared by 4 bases and J by 5 bases, with 14 bases between. CDR3 length: 14 amino acids. From germline, CDR1 is MDHEN and CDR2 SYDVKM. CDR3 region: CASSSGQGGYGYTF. CDR3 bases: TGTGCCAGCAGTTCGGGACAAGGGGGATATGGCTACACCTTC.

The chain recombines TRBV2 with TRBJ2-3; 10 bases match TRBD2. Germline V gene lookup returns CDR1 SNHLY and CDR2 FYNNEI. The CDR3 length is 14 residues. Losses at the gene ends were 6 bases for V and 6 bases for J; bases not matched to a gene: 6. The CDR3: CASSTGLAPDTQYF. Here the CDR3 DNA reads TGTGCCAGCAGCACGGGACTAGCGCCCGATACGCAGTATTTT.

The rearrangement uses TRBV3-1 (or the pseudogene TRBV3-2) and TRBJ1-1, with 7 nucleotides matching TRBD1. Looked up from germline, CDR1 is LGHDT and CDR2 is YNNKEL (reference sequence). The CDR3 has 15 residues. Germline trimming cut 5 bases from V and 7 bases from J; bases unmatched to any gene: 13. The CDR3 sequence is CASSSDGTAPYEAFF. The CDR3 DNA follows: TGTGCCAGCAGCTCAGACGGGACAGCACCCTATGAAGCTTTCTTT.

V is TRBV5-5 and J is TRBJ2-5; D may be TRBD2 (5 bases). CDR1 and CDR2 from the germline V gene are SGHKS and YYEKEE (reference sequence). V lost 4 bases and J lost 2, with 12 bases in between. This CDR3 contains 14 residues. CDR3 sequence: CASSPGGGQETQYF. The CDR3 region has the DNA TGTGCCAGCAGCCCGGGTGGAGGTCAAGAGACCCAGTACTTC.

The rearrangement links TRBV27 to TRBJ2-7; 9 bases agree with TRBD2. Germline V gene data show CDR1 as MNHEY and CDR2 as SMNVEV (reference sequence). Germline trimming cut 2 bases from V and 0 bases from J; bases unmatched to any gene: 5. The CDR3 is made up of 16 amino acids. The CDR3 nucleotides read TGTGCCAGCAGTTTAGGGGCTAGCGGGGACTCCTACGAGCAGTACTTC. This gives the protein CASSLGASGDSYEQYF.

The V gene is TRBV9, the J gene TRBJ1-2; D remains ambiguous. CDR1 is SGDLS, CDR2 YYNGEE, per germline. The V gene lost 0 bases and the J gene lost 5 bases, with 14 bases spanning the gap. The CDR3 is 15 residues long. CDR3 loop: CASSVEEVGRYGYTF. In nucleotides, the CDR3 is TGTGCCAGCAGCGTAGAGGAGGTAGGGCGATATGGCTACACCTTC.

The J gene is TRBJ2-7, the V gene TRBV5-1; a possible D gene is TRBD1 (5 bases). V was pared by 2 bases and J by 3 bases, with 12 bases between. The germline gives CDR1 SGHRS, CDR2 YFSETQ. The CDR3 extends over 14 amino acids. Here the CDR3 reads CASSLIGQVYEQYF. The CDR3 DNA reads TGCGCCAGCAGCTTAATCGGACAAGTCTACGAGCAGTACTTC. The variable domain in full, with the rest retrieved from reference TRBV5-1 and TRBJ2-7, is KAGVTQTPRYLIKTRGQQVTLSCSPISGHRSVSWYQQTPGQGLQFLFEYFSETQRNKGNFPGRFSGRQFSNSRSEMNVSTLELGDSALYLCASSLIGQVYEQYFGPGTRLTVT.

The CDR3 region has the DNA TGTGCCAGCGAGCGCGGGGCAGGATTCTATGGCTACACCTTC. Translated: CASERGAGFYGYTF. This sequence joins TRBV9 and TRBJ1-2, with a tentative D call TRBD1 (5 bases). In germline, CDR1 is SGDLS, CDR2 YYNGEE. Trimming removed 7 bases from V and 4 bases from J, with 17 bases in between. CDR3 length: 14 amino acids.

The rearrangement uses TRBV19 and TRBJ1-2, with D hard to call. V lost 6 bases, J lost 4 bases, and 12 bases lay in between. Germline V gene sequence: CDR1 LNHDA, CDR2 SQIVND (reference sequence). The CDR3 covers 13 residues. The CDR3 nucleotides read TGTGCCAGTAGCAAGGAGAACGGCTATGGCTACACCTTC. Translated, it gives CASSKENGYGYTF.

This chain joins TRBV10-2 and TRBJ2-1; 12 bases are a match to TRBD2. The CDR3 sequence is 18 residues long. Germline trimming cut 4 bases from V and 5 bases from J; bases unmatched to any gene: 12. Germline loops: CDR1 WSHSY, CDR2 SAAADI. The CDR3 DNA is TGCGCCAGCAGTGTCACCAACTCTAGACTAGCGGGGGACAATGAGCAGTTCTTC. Translated, it gives CASSVTNSRLAGDNEQFF.

The chain links TRBV3-1 (or the pseudogene TRBV3-2) to TRBJ2-3, with unresolved D. Trimming removed 1 base from V and 4 bases from J, with 6 bases in between. This CDR3 is built from 13 residues. CDR1 is LGHDT and CDR2 is YNNKEL in the germline V gene (reference sequence). As DNA, the CDR3 is TGTGCCAGCAGCCAAGGAGAGGCAGATACGCAGTATTTT. This encodes CASSQGEADTQYF.

The V gene is TRBV18, the J gene TRBJ2-6; TRBD1 aligns across 10 bases. The germline V gene encodes CDR1 KGHSH and CDR2 LQKENI. This CDR3 comprises 18 residues. V dropped 5 bases and J dropped 2; count of bases not matched to a gene: 9. DNA of the CDR3: TGTGCCAGCTCAATCCGGGACAGGGGTTTTGCTGGGGCCAACGTCCTGACTTTC. This sequence encodes CASSIRDRGFAGANVLTF. The whole variable domain, remainder taken from reference TRBV18 and TRBJ2-6, is NAGVMQNPRHLVRRRGQEARLRCSPMKGHSHVYWYRQLPEEGLKFMVYLQKENIIDESGMPKERFSAEFPKEGPSILRIQQVVRGDSAAYFCASSIRDRGFAGANVLTFGAGSRLTVL.

This rearrangement joins TRBV13 to TRBJ1-2; maybe TRBD1 (6 bases). The CDR3 has 14 amino acids. Germline V gene data show CDR1 as PRHDT and CDR2 as FYEKMQ (reference sequence). Trimming removed 5 bases at V and 3 bases at J, with 13 bases between. CDR3 bases: TGTGCCAGCAGCAGCCAGGGGATCGACTATGGCTACACCTTC. This codes for CASSSQGIDYGYTF.

The V call is TRBV7-9, the J call TRBJ1-6, with TRBD1 identical over 8 bases. This CDR3 comprises 14 residues. From germline, CDR1 is SEHNR and CDR2 FQNEAQ (reference sequence). Germline trimming cut 6 bases from V and 10 bases from J; bases unmatched to any gene: 8. The CDR3 loop is CASSHGQGASPLHF. CDR3 DNA: TGTGCCAGCAGTCACGGACAGGGAGCATCACCCCTCCACTTT.

The chain recombines TRBV2 with TRBJ2-2; tentatively, D is TRBD1 (6 bases). The V end lost 8 bases, the J end lost 4 bases, and 14 bases lay between the germline ends. This CDR3 is built from 14 residues. Germline CDR1 reads SNHLY; CDR2 reads FYNNEI. CDR3 sequence reads: CASHGQFGTGELFF. Written as DNA, the CDR3 is TGTGCCAGCCATGGACAGTTCGGCACCGGGGAGCTGTTTTTT.

This chain connects TRBV29-1 to TRBJ2-1; D is perhaps TRBD2 (7 bases). This CDR3 has 16 amino acids. V dropped 1 base and J dropped 1 base, with 14 bases sitting between them. Germline V gives CDR1 SQVTM, CDR2 ANQGSEA. The CDR3 nucleotides read TGCAGCGTTGAAGGTGAAGGGGGGGCATCCTACAATGAGCAGTTCTTC. Its protein is CSVEGEGGASYNEQFF.

The chain joins TRBV18 to TRBJ1-2; D might be TRBD1 (5 bases). Trimming took 6 bases from V and 3 from J, leaving 20 bases between them. Germline assignment: CDR1 KGHSH and CDR2 LQKENI. The CDR3 runs to 16 residues. CDR3 sequence: CASSFTGQGLDYGYTF. For the CDR3, the DNA is TGTGCCAGCTCCTTTACCGGCCAGGGATTGGACTATGGCTACACCTTC.

The rearrangement joins TRBV9 to TRBJ1-1, with a tentative D call TRBD1 (6 bases). The CDR3 runs 16 residues. CDR1 and CDR2 from the germline V gene are SGDLS and YYNGEE. The V and J ends lost 4 bases and 1 base respectively, with 17 bases between them. The CDR3 is CASSPGQQPPNTEAFF. The CDR3 nucleotides read TGTGCCAGCAGCCCCGGACAGCAGCCTCCGAACACTGAAGCTTTCTTT.

Written as DNA, the CDR3 is TGTGCCAGCAGCTTAGAAGCTAGCGGGGAAGAGACCCAGTACTTC. Translation gives CASSLEASGEETQYF. This chain joins TRBV7-3 and TRBJ2-5, with TRBD2 matching over 9 bases. The V and J ends lost 2 bases and 3 bases, in that order; junction bases with no gene match: 4. Germline V gives CDR1 SGHTA, CDR2 FQGTGA. The CDR3 runs 15 residues. The entire variable domain, with the rest obtained from reference TRBV7-3 and TRBJ2-5, is as follows: GAGVSQTPSNKVTEKGKYVELRCDPISGHTALYWYRQSLGQGPEFLIYFQGTGAADDSGLPNDRFFAVRPEGSVSTLKIQRTERGDSAVYLCASSLEASGEETQYFGPGTRLLVL.

The sample holds one count of this clone. The genes are TRBV7-3 and TRBJ1-6, with unresolved D. V shed 5 bases and J shed 2 bases, with 10 bases lying between them. CDR3 length: 15 amino acids. Germline CDR1 and CDR2: SGHTA and FQGTGA. The CDR3 loop is CASSLNGAYNSPLHF. CDR3 sequence (DNA): TGTGCCAGCAGCCTAAACGGGGCCTATAATTCACCCCTCCACTTT.